Ten or more counts support the clone carrying this T cell receptor beta chain. MiXCR, run by TCRdb on the RT-PCR reads, gives a single entry per CDR3 protein. Of approximately 410,000 distinct CDR3 sequences listed, 16% were seen once; the top ten hold 6.5% to 7.5%. The record originates from a study of patients and donors after allogeneic stem cell transplantation. The CDR3 contains 14 residues. V shed 7 bases, J shed 4 bases, and the junction held 3 bases outside the gene matches. The germline V gene has CDR1 SGHTA and CDR2 FQGNSA. Sequenced input: blood, either unsorted or a sorted T cell fraction (not recorded which). This chain connects TRBV7-2 to TRBJ2-1; TRBD2 matches 11 bases. The clonotype comes from a human donor who was either an allogeneic HSCT recipient or a stem cell or donor lymphocyte infusion donor (not recorded which). It is not recorded whose cells these are; they may come from a transplant donor. CDR3 amino acids: CASTLAGGYNEQFF. CDR3 sequence (DNA): TGTGCCAGCACATTAGCGGGGGGGTACAATGAGCAGTTCTTC.